The TCR beta chain under discussion was sequenced for a study of shared clonotypes between healthy human individuals (dated by TCRdb to 2018 to 2020). As for the study more broadly: The cohort included three men and a couple of women between 18 and 49 years of age. For each donor, CD4 naive and CD4 memory were each run on three plates, CD8 naive on two plates, and CD8 memory on one plate. To estimate repertoire size and how much clonotypes are shared between individuals, the study performed deep sequencing of blood TCR repertoires from a handful of healthy adults. Different laboratories and diverse techniques were used to prepare libraries and sequence TCR repertoires, to increase sequencing depth and limit assay-specific biases. Per donor, leukapheresis produced somewhere between about 0.9 and 10 billion PBMCs. The paper as a whole reports these results and caveats: Sampling was limited to blood, and TCR repertoires in tissue likely differ from TCR repertoires in blood. Pairwise subsampling led to the expectation that sequencing depth would affect the degree of clonotype sharing among donors. Compared with non-shared clonotypes, clonotypes shared by all four sorted-subset donors had higher generation probabilities. Because the study included a small number of donors, the genetic and exposure-history diversity represented was limited. Even with the large sequencing depth, rarefaction of the sorted-subset datasets indicated that sequencing was incomplete. Estimated clonotype richness was generally larger for naive than for memory subsets. Across four donors, roughly 5.4% of naive CD4, around 3.5% of naive CD8, under 2.5% of memory CD4, and approximately 0.42% of memory CD8 clonotypes were shared.

As concerns this clone: The clone's antigen remains unknown. Base-call qualities are not available, and no considerably larger clone is one nucleotide away.

TCR CDR3 regions were amplified from genomic DNA by multiplex PCR using the deep immunoSEQ assay. For each cell subset, the extracted genomic DNA was distributed evenly across all wells of several immunoSEQ 96-well plates, and each plate served as one replicate. Each replicate PCR for sorted subsets received around 200 ng genomic DNA, equal to some 32,000 T cell genomes. The purified libraries were quantified using a Qubit 3.0 fluorometer, sized with a Bioanalyzer 2100, and then quantified again using the KAPA Library Quantification kit. Every immunoSEQ 96-well plate was sequenced on a separate single-read 150-cycle Illumina NextSeq 550 flow cell. On the study's bioinformatics: Because the immunoSEQ output held only junctional sequences and lacked quality scores, the filtering could not match the filtering applied to full-length reads. Sequences were annotated with PyIR, a Python wrapper for IgBLAST v1.9, using IMGT germline references to assign V/J genes and CDR3. Any read was removed if the V/J assignment was weak (E-value above 1e-6), the CDR3 was missing, or the read contained stop codons, out-of-frame junctions, or ambiguous translated residues. A V3J clonotype was defined by an identical inferred V gene, J gene, and CDR3 amino acid sequence. The percentage overlap between two repertoires was calculated by dividing the number of shared unique clonotypes by the size of the smaller repertoire. Repertoire richness was assessed with RTK rarefaction, the Chao1 estimator, and Recon v2.1 estimates of unobserved clonotypes. Generation probabilities were computed with OLGA for all TCRbeta clonotypes obtained by the gDNA method from a handful of donors. This immuneACCESS table, as held by TCRdb, lists in-frame sequences with V and J called but not all clones. Of the missing ones, under half trace to an unresolved V gene in checked studies; the others have no known cause. Clonal size and the V and J genes are those of that table, whereas D and trimming came from the DNA. This sample comprises 1.6 million or so clones, more than 95% of them detected only once. About 1.2% of the sample is in the top ten clones.

Healthy HIV-negative adults with no recently reported acute infections or vaccinations were included as donors. All donors were Caucasian adults living in Nashville, Tennessee, USA. CD4+ T cells were enriched through magnetic negative selection, after which naive cells were positively selected on CD45RA and the remaining negative fraction served as the memory subset. Blood was collected by leukapheresis, and PBMCs were isolated by Ficoll-Histopaque density gradient centrifugation and then cryopreserved in liquid nitrogen vapor phase. Analytical flow cytometry was used to check the purity and quantity of every magnetically sorted T cell population. Genomic DNA was isolated from every sorted fraction and measured by UV absorbance on a Nanodrop 2000c. Trimmed from V: 0 bases; trimmed from J: 5 bases; junction bases lacking a gene match: 2. CDR1 is given as SEHNR and CDR2 as FQNEAQ, both from the germline V gene (reference sequence). The CDR3 runs 14 amino acids, cysteine and phenylalanine included. The only DNA kept is the CDR3, 42 bases in frame from the first base.

The receptor was isolated from a man aged 30 to 39 in good health. The specimen sequenced was naive CD4+ T cells sorted from blood. In the paper's terms, the cell subset or site label means: CD45RA+ positively selected. The receptor chain draws on TRBV7-9 and TRBJ2-7; 9 junctional bases match TRBD1. The CDR3 has the sequence CASSLAGTGNEQYF. The nucleotides are TGTGCCAGCAGCTTAGCCGGGACAGGGAACGAGCAGTACTTC.